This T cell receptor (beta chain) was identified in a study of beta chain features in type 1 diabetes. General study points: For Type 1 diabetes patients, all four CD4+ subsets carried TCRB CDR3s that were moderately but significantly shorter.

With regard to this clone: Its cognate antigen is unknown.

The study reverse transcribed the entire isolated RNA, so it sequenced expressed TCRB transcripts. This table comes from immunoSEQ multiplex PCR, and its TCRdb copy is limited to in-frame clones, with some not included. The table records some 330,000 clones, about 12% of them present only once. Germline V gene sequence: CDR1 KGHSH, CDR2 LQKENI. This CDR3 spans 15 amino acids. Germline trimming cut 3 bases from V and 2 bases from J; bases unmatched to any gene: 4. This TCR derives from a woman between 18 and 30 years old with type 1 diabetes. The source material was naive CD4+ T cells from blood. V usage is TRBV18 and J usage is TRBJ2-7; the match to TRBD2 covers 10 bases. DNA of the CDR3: TGTGCCAGCTCACCCGGACTAGCGGAGGCCTACGAGCAGTACTTC. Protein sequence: CASSPGLAEAYEQYF.